The sequence of this T cell receptor beta chain was determined in a study of metastatic and nonmetastatic thyroid tumors. Across the study: Comparative analysis of repertoires was undertaken across blood and tumor or nodule tissue obtained from malignant and benign thyroid patients.

Nobody among the patients had been given any treatment before thyroid surgery. Study results and limitations: Patients with malignant thyroid tumors reportedly had significantly higher TCR beta diversity than those with benign nodules, in blood and tumor.

With MiXCR, TCRdb called clones anew from the PCR reads. The data hold 46,000 or so clones, with around 15% observed a single time. This clone has at least ten counts. Its antigen is not identified. Relative to the germline gene, one junction end is altered; a read error may explain this. Sequencing input: blood. This receptor was identified in a female donor with papillary thyroid cancer or a benign thyroid nodule (not recorded which). Some clones in this sample may be carry-over from other donors' samples.

CDR3 sequence (DNA): TGTGCCAGCAGCCAGAGGACGACCCCACCCCTTTTT. Its protein product is CASSQRTTPPLF. This chain joins TRBV3-1 and TRBJ1-4, with no clear D. CDR3 size: 12 residues. From germline, CDR1 is LGHDT and CDR2 YNNKEL (reference sequence).